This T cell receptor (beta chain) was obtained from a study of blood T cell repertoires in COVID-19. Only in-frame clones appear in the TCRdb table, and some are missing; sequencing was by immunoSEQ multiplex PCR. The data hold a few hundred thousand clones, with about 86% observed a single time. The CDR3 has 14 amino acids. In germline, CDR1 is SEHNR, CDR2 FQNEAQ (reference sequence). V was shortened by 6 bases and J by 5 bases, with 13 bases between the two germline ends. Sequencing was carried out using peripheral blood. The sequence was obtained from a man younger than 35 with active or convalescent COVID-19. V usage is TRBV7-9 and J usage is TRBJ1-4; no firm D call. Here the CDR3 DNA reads TGTGCCAGCAGGACATCAGGAAAAAATGAAAAACTGTTTTTT. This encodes CASRTSGKNEKLFF.